This TCR beta chain was identified in a study of CXCR4 blockade with PD-1 therapy in pancreatic cancer (dated by TCRdb to between 2017 and 2020). As for the study more broadly: The study analyzed resected pancreatic ductal adenocarcinoma using both multiplex immunohistochemistry and TCRbeta immunosequencing, alongside ex vivo slice culture that tested PD-1 and CXCR4 blockade. Two geographically distinct regions were TCR-sequenced from each of about six tumors to assess intratumoral heterogeneity.

Results the study describes overall, beyond this receptor: Tumors had clonal expansion, with a mean productive clonality of around 0.14 compared with roughly 0.05 in healthy blood, yet clonality showed no correlation with survival. The frequency of each amino acid clone correlated strongly with the number of distinct nucleotide rearrangements encoding that clone, suggesting convergent selection driven by common tumor antigens. Because only TCRbeta chains were sequenced, true antigen-specificity overlap among convergent dominant clones remained unconfirmed while awaiting paired alpha-beta single-cell sequencing.

The archived tumor blocks came from patients who had not received neoadjuvant therapy before resection. In the preserved-tissue arm, the study used about 33 surgical resection samples taken from some 22 pancreatic ductal adenocarcinoma patients who had not previously been treated. For the resection arm, DNA was extracted from ten 5-micron curls of FFPE tumor adjacent to the multiplex immunohistochemistry slide. Using the immunoSEQ Assay at Adaptive Biotechnologies, the researchers immunosequenced TCRbeta CDR3 regions from the extracted DNA. The authors' pipeline ran thus. To quantify the absolute abundance of each unique TCRbeta CDR3, sequences were collapsed and filtered. Clonality was defined as 1 minus Pielou's evenness, computed on productive in-frame rearrangements only. Regional overlap tracked the top 100 nucleotide rearrangements across paired samples, with Morisita index comparing paired versus unrelated samples. The immunoSEQ Rearrangement Details tool was used to assess whether nucleotide rearrangements converged onto identical amino acid sequences. Drawn from immuneACCESS, this table holds only the in-frame rearrangements with V and J called that TCRdb kept. Clones are partly lost; checked studies trace under half to an unresolved V gene and leave the rest unexplained. V and J calls plus clone size are reproduced from that table; the DNA served to infer D and trimming. Recorded for this sample are approximately 6,000 clones; less than 40% of them occurred a single time. The ten largest clones take up under 15% of the sample.

This clone was picked up many times. No cognate antigen has been identified for it. Base quality data are lacking; no much larger clone is found one base away. Spanning cysteine to phenylalanine, the CDR3 consists of 19 amino acids. Solely the CDR3 DNA is kept, with 57 bases framed from the first base. CDR1 and CDR2 are read off the germline V gene as SGDLS and YYNGEE. Relative to germline, V is missing 0 bases and J is missing 4 bases, with 11 bases of the junction outside any gene match. Material for sequencing was tumor tissue. The TCR originated in a human donor with pancreatic ductal adenocarcinoma. Recombination linked TRBV9 to TRBJ2-6, with TRBD1 identical over 9 junction bases. The CDR3 amino acid sequence is: CASSVAGGQGMGGANVLTF. The nucleotide sequence is given as TGTGCCAGCAGCGTAGCGGGGGGACAGGGTATGGGAGGGGCCAACGTCCTGACTTTC. Supplemented by the reference TRBV9 and TRBJ2-6 proteins around the CDR3, the complete variable domain is DSGVTQTPKHLITATGQRVTLRCSPRSGDLSVYWYQQSLDQGLQFLIQYYNGEERAKGNILERFSAQQFPDLHSELNLSSLELGDSALYFCASSVAGGQGMGGANVLTFGAGSRLTVL.